This T cell receptor beta chain derives from a study of cytomegalovirus exposure and HLA in healthy donors. This CDR3 is 16 amino acids long. Germline CDR1 and CDR2: ENHRY and SYGVKD. Trimming cost V 3 bases and J 8 bases, with 20 bases left between them. Remarks on this clone: Its specificity is unknown.

PCR used 60 Vbeta primers and 13 Jbeta primers. Sequencing used immunoSEQ multiplex PCR; TCRdb keeps in-frame clones, though not all of them. The data hold roughly 280,000 clones, with roughly two thirds observed a single time. Whole-study results and caveats: Reportedly, diagnosis of cytomegalovirus status by the classifier showed high specificity and sensitivity. Roughly uniform sequencing depth across donors was assumed, possibly incorrectly.

The chain links TRBV10-3 to TRBJ2-1, with D possibly matching TRBD1 (6 bases). The sequence derives from a female donor in good health and CMV-seronegative. The specimen sequenced was PBMCs. The CDR3 DNA is TGTGCCATCAGTGACGGTGGGGGCCTAGCTACTTATGAGCAGTTCTTC. This sequence encodes CAISDGGGLATYEQFF.